This TCR beta chain was documented in a study of cytomegalovirus exposure and HLA in healthy donors (TCRdb year 2017). Regarding the study in general: An earlier analysis of some 600 of the donors reported around 280 Gb of sequence data and 100 million to 120 million unique TCR beta sequences obtained from 150 million to 200 million T cells. An early release covering roughly 640 HLA-typed donors comprised approximately 290 gigabases of sequencing data and roughly 86 million unique TCR sequences. The genetic ancestry cluster associated with self-reported Caucasian donors included over 65% of the 398 genotyped donors. The aim of the study was to test whether cataloging public T cell receptors could identify signatures of past pathogen exposure. The study profiled the T cell repertoires of fewer than 850 subjects by immunosequencing and related them to cytomegalovirus serostatus. A separate validation cohort of over a hundred different subjects was used in addition to the approximately 700-subject first cohort. To predict cytomegalovirus infection status, the study combined high-throughput TCR immunosequencing, statistical association of individual TCRs with disease status, and machine learning. In a later analysis, previously published TCR beta repertoires from roughly 710 donors were re-analyzed and high-resolution HLA genotyping was added so that TCR occurrence patterns could be studied. In the later analysis, no new phenotypic data were used to find candidate immune exposures; instead, reliance was placed on TCR beta sequences and their occurrence across donors. An earlier analysis of fewer than 700 of the donors applied high-throughput TCR beta sequencing to assess whether each TCR beta V gene segment acted as functional or pseudogenic. Donor age, sex, ethnicity and CMV serostatus were compiled alongside the repertoire data. Genome-wide SNP genotypes for about 55% of the roughly 670 donors were used in a later genetic analysis, which treated that subset as a discovery cohort. All discovery cohort repertoires had been generated using a single sequencing platform. HLA typing included class I and class II loci at four-digit resolution. The number of typed donors differed by locus: about 620-640 for A, B, C, DRB1 and DQB1; some 500 for DQA1; 606 for DPA1; and about 450 for DPB1. Roughly five DR-DQ haplotypes were handled as single units for association and clustering, since linkage in the cohort was strong. Among roughly 400 genotyped donors of the cohort, an average of around 250,000 unique TCR beta nucleotide sequences was sequenced per donor, of which approximately 19% were non-productive.

About this clone itself: Its antigen has not been determined. One base away there is no much larger clone; base qualities are not given.

The cohort consisted of 600 to 700 healthy bone marrow donors. Cohort members were all nominally healthy when sampled, although unrecorded immune exposures were likely present. The donor was CMV seropositive and belonged to the group of 250 to 350 seropositive cohort members. Every donor gave a peripheral blood sample, and the peripheral blood mononuclear cells from that sample were used for TCR beta sequencing. The Qiagen DNeasy Blood Extraction Kit was used to extract genomic DNA from the blood cell samples. Results and caveats for the whole study, not just this receptor: According to a later analysis, parvovirus B19, influenza, CMV and Epstein-Barr virus appeared linked to several top co-occurrence clusters. A later analysis found that TCR association rates varied across HLA loci, with DRB1 alleles showing the most associated TCRs and HLA-C alleles the fewest. Because the 87-base-pair reads could not distinguish some IMGT-functional V segments, including TRBV6-2 and TRBV6-3, those segments were excluded. Most TCR sequences were observed very rarely across donors, whereas some public TCRs were present in many individuals. V-gene and J-gene trimming of TCR beta chains was associated with a missense DCLRE1C variant in a later genetic analysis, and the association was replicated in an independent cohort. Linkage disequilibrium might explain the correlated functional status among segregating V segments, but an unknown experimental factor could not be ruled out. A further reported finding was that TCR beta sequences accurately predicted the HLA-A and HLA-B alleles for most subjects in the first cohort. The only immune exposure information available for the cohort was CMV serostatus. The presence/absence analyses assumed that sequencing depth was roughly uniform across donors, and that assumption may not be true. HLA typing was unavailable for some donors at each locus, so association tests used only the typed subset. A total of 164 TCR beta chains were listed by the study as associated with cytomegalovirus. According to the authors, the approach could potentially be generalized to other disease states and immunological phenotypes. In vitro tests confirmed that a few of the cytomegalovirus-associated TCR beta chains recognize cytomegalovirus antigens. Because counts were too low, roughly 16 rarely observed V segments, including chromosome 9 orphons, were excluded from the earlier analysis of about 500 of the donors. A later analysis found that HLA-associated TCR beta chains were more clonally expanded and had lower generation probabilities than equally common non-associated chains. A later analysis found that most CMV-associated TCR beta chains appeared HLA-restricted, with HLA associations seemingly driven largely by CMV exposure. Specific HLA alleles were associated with 16,951 TCR beta sequences at a false discovery rate of 0.05 in a later analysis. Only TCR beta chains were sequenced in this cohort, and the absence of alpha or paired-chain data limited detectable features. The classifier was reported to diagnose cytomegalovirus status with high specificity and sensitivity in both the original and validation cohorts. In an earlier analysis of some 500 of the donors, most TCR beta V segments appeared in productive rearrangements about 87% or about 30% of the time, broadly matching IMGT annotations. When HLA alleles, especially DR and DQ, strongly co-occurred, TCR associations were difficult to assign to individual alleles. A cluster of highly shared sequence variants was judged likely to represent a technical artifact of the sequencing pipeline. According to a later genetic analysis, donors in an Asian-associated ancestry cluster had fewer N-insertions in productive TCRs than the approximately 700-donor mean.

Library method: the immunoSEQ multiplex PCR assay. For the multiplex PCR, a mixture combining 60 forward primers for TCR Vbeta segments and 13 reverse primers for TCR Jbeta segments was used. A multiplex PCR assay on genomic DNA amplified the CDR3 region of rearranged TCR beta genes. Amplified TCR beta libraries were sequenced as 87-base-pair reads on the Illumina HiSeq System. Processing in the source paper ran as follows. In a later analysis, tens of millions of unique TCR beta chains were counted across the approximately 640 repertoires, and roughly 9.9 million of these chains were shared by at least two donors. Raw reads were error-corrected and collapsed into unique sequences by a nearest-neighbor algorithm in which closely related sequences were merged to remove PCR and sequencing errors. To assign V, D and J gene segments, CDR3 sequences were aligned to IMGT reference sequences. For a sequence to be retained, a match of at least six nucleotides to both a V gene segment and a J gene segment was required. Rearrangements were classified as productive when the CDR3 lacked stop codons and remained in frame with V and J, and all other rearrangements were classified as non-productive. Following IMGT convention, CDR3 was defined as the stretch from the second conserved V-encoded cysteine to the conserved J-encoded phenylalanine. The earlier analysis of about 610 of the donors excluded sequences that lacked an unambiguous match to a single V gene segment. An earlier analysis of about 600 of the donors called V segments functional above 56.7% productive rearrangements and segregating when the between-donor standard deviation exceeded 5%. A statistical classification framework was built to diagnose cytomegalovirus status from the catalog of TCR beta chain sequences. A later analysis assigned V and J genes by comparing TCR nucleotide sequences with IMGT/GENE-DB human TR gene sequences. Using the TCRdist pipeline, a later analysis assigned CDR3 sequences along with most-parsimonious VDJ recombination scenarios. In a later analysis, each TCR beta chain was defined by its CDR3 amino acid sequence together with its V-gene family, and reads without a unique V-gene family were excluded. In a later analysis, approximately 590 highly shared, low-generation-probability nucleotide sequences were removed to address suspected cross-contamination and a sequencing artifact. In a later analysis, a clonal expansion index was calculated for each public chain from normalized within-repertoire ranks of inferred template counts. Generation probabilities in a later analysis came from a VDJ recombination model fitted to out-of-frame rearrangements, and those results were checked against IGoR. A later analysis scored TCR-TCR, TCR-HLA and TCR-CMV co-occurrence with hypergeometric tests, applying a repertoire-size bias correction to TCR pairs. To estimate false discovery rates, a later analysis permuted the HLA or CMV assignments 20 times. In a later analysis, co-occurring TCRs were grouped with DBSCAN, and TCRdist sequence similarity was added when clustering was performed within HLA-allele-positive subsets. For co-occurrence clustering, repertoires with fewer than 30,000 or more than 120,000 public chains were excluded, along with roughly 5 repertoires with anomalous nucleotide sharing. In TCRdb, the immuneACCESS table is reduced to in-frame sequences with V and J assigned. These tables do not hold every clone; where another copy was compared, an unresolved V gene accounts for under half, and the others remain unexplained. V and J calls and clone size are given by that table; D and trimming were obtained from the DNA. The sample has fewer than 150,000 clones on record, around 80% of them singletons. About 6.8% of the sample belongs to the ten largest clones.

V was cut back by 5 bases and J by 2 bases, leaving a gap of 14 bases between them. The germline V gene sets CDR1 to SGHTA and CDR2 to FQGNSA. The CDR3, from cysteine to phenylalanine, totals 15 residues. CDR3 DNA is the only sequence kept; it has 45 bases, read in frame from the first base. The specimen sequenced was PBMCs. The rearrangement joined TRBV7-2 to TRBJ2-3, and TRBD1 may be the D gene, going by 5 matching bases. This receptor was obtained from a man in his forties in good health and CMV-seropositive. In nucleotides, the sequence is TGTGCCAGCAGCCTTGGTGGCAGGGTCACAGATACGCAGTATTTT. The translation is CASSLGGRVTDTQYF.